This paragraph reports one TCR beta chain. It has no known antigen specificity. The input lacks base qualities; no much larger clone sits a single base away. This entry belongs to a study of blood T cell repertoires in COVID-19 (dated by TCRdb to 2018 to 2021). About the investigation overall: Recovered participants in ImmuneRACE Cohort 3 were defined by two consecutive negative NP/OP PCR tests, clearance by a healthcare professional, or resolution of symptoms. Samples from collaborators originated in the United States, Italy and Spain and spanned both the acute and convalescent phases of COVID-19. The prospective study material was composed of cDNA or gDNA derived from T cells, B-cell-depleted T cells, or PBMCs. Subjects who had been exposed to COVID-19, were actively infected with it, or had recovered from it provided the deeply sampled blood TCRbeta repertoires that made up the dataset. The repertoires were released in a freely available public database meant as a resource for research on the immune response to SARS-CoV-2. Samples came from the ongoing ImmuneRACE study (first 160 participants) plus 1,254 subjects from 6 global collaborators. The sample metadata nearly always contained a de-identified subject ID, COVID-19 status, age in years and sex. Where HLA class I and class II types were available, the types were taken from metadata supplied by the sample provider, not from assay-based typing. The paper's findings and limits, for the study overall: The amount of clinical and demographic metadata varied by source and participant and was provided uncurated.

TCRbeta CDR3 regions were amplified from genomic DNA using the immunoSEQ Assay, a bias-controlled multiplex PCR. Per the authors' processing: Within the assay, amplification of reference gene primers was used to estimate how many nucleated cells each sample contained. To quantify the absolute abundance of each unique TCRbeta CDR3 rearrangement, sequence reads were collapsed and filtered. Productive Simpson clonality was computed per sample as the square root of Simpson's diversity index over productive rearrangements. Here the immuneACCESS table is served through TCRdb, limited to in-frame sequences with V and J called. Missing clones are a known gap in these copies; in checked studies unresolved V genes cover under half, and the rest lacks a known reason. The V and J calls and clone size are taken from that table; D and trimming were inferred from the DNA. The sample profile shows about 190,000 clones; around 86% of them were found once. The ten top clones hold 20% to 25% of the sample.

Participants in the prospective study were aged about 18 to 89 years, lived in 20 to 30 United States geographic areas, and enrolled through a virtual design. Cohort assignment in the prospective study relied on participant-reported clinical history from a screening survey and a study questionnaire. In the prospective study, mobile phlebotomists collected whole blood, serum and a nasopharyngeal or oropharyngeal swab from each participant. Over a roughly 2-month period, participants in the prospective study had the option of providing additional blood draws and questionnaires. Blood samples from the prospective study were shipped frozen or at room temperature prior to DNA extraction. The sample taken for sequencing was PBMCs or T cells enriched from blood (not recorded which). The source is a woman in her thirties or forties in a cohort exposed to, infected with or recovered from COVID-19 (not recorded which).

The CDR3 region: CASSTERPNSPLHF. The base sequence is TGCGCCAGCAGCACAGAGAGACCTAATTCACCCCTCCACTTT. The chain is made from TRBV4-1 and TRBJ1-6, with an unclear D gene assignment. The CDR3 spans 14 residues, from the cysteine through the phenylalanine. Kept here is only the CDR3 DNA, which spans 42 bases and is read in frame from base 1. The germline V gene supplies CDR1 MGHRA and CDR2 YSYEKL. V is pared back by 5 bases and J by 6 bases, with 11 bases lying between the germline termini.